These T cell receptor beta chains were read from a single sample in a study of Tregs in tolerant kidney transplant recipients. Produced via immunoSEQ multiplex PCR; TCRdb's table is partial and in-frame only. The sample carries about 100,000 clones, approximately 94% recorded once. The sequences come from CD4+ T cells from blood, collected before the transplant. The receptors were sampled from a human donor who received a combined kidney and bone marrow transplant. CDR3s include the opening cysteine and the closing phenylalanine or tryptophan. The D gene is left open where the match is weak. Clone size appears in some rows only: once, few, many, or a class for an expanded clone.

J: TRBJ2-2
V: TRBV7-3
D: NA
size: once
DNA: TGTGCCAGCACTCCGACAGGTCATAACACCGGGGAGCTGTTTTTT
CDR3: CASTPTGHNTGELFF

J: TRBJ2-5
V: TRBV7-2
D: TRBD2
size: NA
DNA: TGTGCCAGCAGACCCCATGGGACTAGCGGGACAGAGACCCAGTACTTC
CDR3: CASRPHGTSGTETQYF

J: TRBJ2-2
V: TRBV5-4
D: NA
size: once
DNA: TGTGCCAGCAGCCACCGGAAGGGCACGGGAGCCGGGGAGCTGTTTTTT
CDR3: CASSHRKGTGAGELFF

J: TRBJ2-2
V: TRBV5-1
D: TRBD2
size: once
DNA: TGCGCCAGCAGCGGTTCTCGGGGGGAGTACACCGGGGAGCTGTTTTTT
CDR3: CASSGSRGEYTGELFF

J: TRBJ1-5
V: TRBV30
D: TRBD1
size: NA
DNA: TGTGCCTGCGGTGGGACAGGGGGACATCAGCCCCAGCATTTT
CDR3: CACGGTGGHQPQHF

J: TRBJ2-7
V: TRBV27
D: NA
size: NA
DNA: TGTGCCAGCAGTTTCGCCCTACGTTCCTACGAGCAGTACTTC
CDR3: CASSFALRSYEQYF

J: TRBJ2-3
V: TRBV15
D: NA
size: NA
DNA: TGTGCCACCGCTGGACAGAACACAGATACGCAGTATTTT
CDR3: CATAGQNTDTQYF

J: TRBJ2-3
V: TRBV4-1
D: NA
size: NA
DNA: TGCGCCAGCAGCCAAGACTCGTCCTCCTGGCGCACAGATACGCAGTATTTT
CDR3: CASSQDSSSWRTDTQYF

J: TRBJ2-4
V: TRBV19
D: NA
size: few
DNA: TGTGCCAGTAGTCCTAACCTCGGGGGTATCGGGTTAGCCAAAAACATTCAGTACTTC
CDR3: CASSPNLGGIGLAKNIQYF

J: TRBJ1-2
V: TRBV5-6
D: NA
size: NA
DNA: TGTGCCAGCAGCCCTCAAGGGGCCTATGGCTACACCTTC
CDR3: CASSPQGAYGYTF

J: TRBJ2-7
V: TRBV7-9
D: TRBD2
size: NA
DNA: TGTGCCAGCAGCCGGGGGACTAGCGGGACCAGATACGAGCAGTACTTC
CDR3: CASSRGTSGTRYEQYF

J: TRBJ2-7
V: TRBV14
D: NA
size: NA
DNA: TGTGCCAGCAGCGGCCCCGCAAGATACGAGCAGTACTTC
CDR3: CASSGPARYEQYF

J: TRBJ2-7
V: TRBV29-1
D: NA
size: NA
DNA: TGCAGCGTTGAATACATGTACGAGCAGTACTTC
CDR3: CSVEYMYEQYF

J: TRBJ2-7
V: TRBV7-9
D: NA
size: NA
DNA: TGTGCCAGCAGCCCAGCGGCGTCTAAGCTCTACGAGCAGTACTTC
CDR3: CASSPAASKLYEQYF

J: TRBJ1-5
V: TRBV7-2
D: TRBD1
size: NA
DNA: TGTGCCAGCAGCTCTAGACAGGGGAGCAATCAGCCCCAGCATTTT
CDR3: CASSSRQGSNQPQHF

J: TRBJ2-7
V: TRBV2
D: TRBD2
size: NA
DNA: TGTGCCAGCAGCAGACTAGCGGGAGGTTACGAGCAGTACTTC
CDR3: CASSRLAGGYEQYF

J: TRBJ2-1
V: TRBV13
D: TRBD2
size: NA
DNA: TGTGCCAGCAGCTTAGCGGTTCTAGCGGGGGATGTGAATGAGCAGTTCTTC
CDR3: CASSLAVLAGDVNEQFF

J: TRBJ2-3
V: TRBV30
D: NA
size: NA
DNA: TGTTCGTACAGGCCAAGCACAGATACGCAGTATTTT
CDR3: CSYRPSTDTQYF

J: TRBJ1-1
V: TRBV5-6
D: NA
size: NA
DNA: TGTGCCAGCAGTCTTCTAACCGGAGGAAACACTGAAGCTTTCTTT
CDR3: CASSLLTGGNTEAFF

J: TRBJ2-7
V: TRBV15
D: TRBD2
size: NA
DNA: TGTGCCACCAGCAGAGAAGGGAGGGTGGGGGAGCAGTACTTC
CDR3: CATSREGRVGEQYF

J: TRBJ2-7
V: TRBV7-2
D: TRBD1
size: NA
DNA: TGTGCCAGCAGCTTAAGGGGACAGCCCTCCTACGAGCAGTACTTC
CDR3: CASSLRGQPSYEQYF

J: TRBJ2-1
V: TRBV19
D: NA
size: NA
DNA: TGTGCCAGTAGTCGCGCAGCGGTAATTTACAATGAGCAGTTCTTC
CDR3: CASSRAAVIYNEQFF

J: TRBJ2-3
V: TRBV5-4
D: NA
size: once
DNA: TGTGCCAGCAGCAGCTCAGGGGTCACAGATACGCAGTATTTT
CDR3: CASSSSGVTDTQYF

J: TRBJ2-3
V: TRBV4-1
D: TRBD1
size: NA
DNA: TGCGCCAGCAGCCGACAGGGAGGCACAGATACGCAGTATTTT
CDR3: CASSRQGGTDTQYF

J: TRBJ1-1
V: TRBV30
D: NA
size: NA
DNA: TGTGCCTGGAGTGTAGGGGGGGTTGGCACTGAAGCTTTCTTT
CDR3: CAWSVGGVGTEAFF

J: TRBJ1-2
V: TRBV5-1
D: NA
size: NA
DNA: TGCGCCAGCAGCTTGGATGTGACAGGCTATGGCTACACCTTC
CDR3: CASSLDVTGYGYTF

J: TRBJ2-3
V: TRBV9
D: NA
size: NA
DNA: TGTGCCAGCAGCGTAGCTCTCGGAGATACGCAGTATTTT
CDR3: CASSVALGDTQYF

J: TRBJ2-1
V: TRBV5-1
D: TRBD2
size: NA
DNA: TGCGCCAGCAGCAGGAGACTACTAGCGGGAGGGCCGGATGGCTACAATGAGCAGTTCTTC
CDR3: CASSRRLLAGGPDGYNEQFF

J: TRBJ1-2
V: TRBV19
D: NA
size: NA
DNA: TGTGCCAGTAGTTTACAGGTACCTCATGGCTACACCTTC
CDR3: CASSLQVPHGYTF

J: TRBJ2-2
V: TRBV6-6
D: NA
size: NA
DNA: TGTGCCAGCGCGAGGGCCAGAGCGAACACCGGGGAGCTGTTTTTT
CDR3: CASARARANTGELFF

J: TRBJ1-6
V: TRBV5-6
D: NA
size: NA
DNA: TGTGCCAGCAGCTTAAAGGGACAAATAAGGGGCTCCTATAATTCACCCCTCCACTTT
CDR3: CASSLKGQIRGSYNSPLHF

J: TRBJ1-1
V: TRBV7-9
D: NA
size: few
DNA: TGTGCCAGCAGCTTAGCTCTTACAGGAAAGATTGAAGCTTTCTTT
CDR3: CASSLALTGKIEAFF

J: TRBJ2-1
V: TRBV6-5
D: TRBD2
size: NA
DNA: TGTGCCAGCAGACTTAGCGGGAACCTGTACAATGAGCAGTTCTTC
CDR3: CASRLSGNLYNEQFF

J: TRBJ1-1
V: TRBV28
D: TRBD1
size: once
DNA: TGTGCCAGCAGTAACCGGGACAGGGGGCAGGGGACTGAAGCTTTCTTT
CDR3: CASSNRDRGQGTEAFF

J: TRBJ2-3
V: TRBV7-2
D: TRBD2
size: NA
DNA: TGTGCCAGCAGGCCCTCCTCTGGGACTAGTTACGCAGATACGCAGTATTTT
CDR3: CASRPSSGTSYADTQYF

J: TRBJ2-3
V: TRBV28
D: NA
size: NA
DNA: TGTGCCAGCAGTTTATTGGGGCACAAAAGCACAGATACGCAGTATTTT
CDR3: CASSLLGHKSTDTQYF

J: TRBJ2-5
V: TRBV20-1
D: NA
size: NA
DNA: TGCAGTGCCCCGAAAGCCGAGACCCAGTACTTC
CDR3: CSAPKAETQYF

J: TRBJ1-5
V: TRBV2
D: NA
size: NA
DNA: TGTGCCAGCAGTGAGTTTGGGGGGGACCAGCCCCAGCATTTT
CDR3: CASSEFGGDQPQHF

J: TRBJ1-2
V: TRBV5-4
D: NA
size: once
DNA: TGTGCCAGCAGCTCCGGTGGAGGAGACTATGGCTACACCTTC
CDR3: CASSSGGGDYGYTF

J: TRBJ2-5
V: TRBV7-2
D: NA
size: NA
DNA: TGTGCCAGCAGCTTAGGGACAACGAAAGAGACCCAGTACTTC
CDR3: CASSLGTTKETQYF

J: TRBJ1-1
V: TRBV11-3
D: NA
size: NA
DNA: TGTGCCAGCAGCTTAGGGATGTCGGGACAAGAAGCTTTCTTT
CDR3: CASSLGMSGQEAFF

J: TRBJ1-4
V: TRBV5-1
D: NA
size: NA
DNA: TGCGCCAGCAGCTTGGGGGCTGGGGGCCAGCCGGCAAATGAAAAACTGTTTTTT
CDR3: CASSLGAGGQPANEKLFF

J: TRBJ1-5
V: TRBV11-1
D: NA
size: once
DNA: TGTGCCAGCAGCGAAGGACAGAGCAATCAGCCCCAGCATTTT
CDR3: CASSEGQSNQPQHF

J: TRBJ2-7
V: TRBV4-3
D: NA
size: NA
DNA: TGCGCCAGCAGCCGAAAACAGGGCGGGCCCTACGAGCAGTACTTC
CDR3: CASSRKQGGPYEQYF

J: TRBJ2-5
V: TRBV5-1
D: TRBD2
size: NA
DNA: TGCGCCAGCAGCTTTACGGGACTAGCGTCTTCCGGGCAAGAGACCCAGTACTTC
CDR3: CASSFTGLASSGQETQYF

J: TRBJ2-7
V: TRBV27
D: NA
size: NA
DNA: TGTGCCAGCAGTACCCTCGGGGGTTCCTACGAGCAGTACTTC
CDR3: CASSTLGGSYEQYF

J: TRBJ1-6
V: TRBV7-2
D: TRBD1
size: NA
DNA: TGTGCCAGCAGGCGACAGGGAGGCAATTCCCCCCTCCACTTT
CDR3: CASRRQGGNSPLHF

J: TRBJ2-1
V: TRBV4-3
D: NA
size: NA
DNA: TGCGCCAGCAGCCAAGTTTGGAGCGATAACCCTTACAATGAGCAGTTCTTC
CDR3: CASSQVWSDNPYNEQFF

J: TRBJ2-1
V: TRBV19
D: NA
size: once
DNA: TGTGCCAGTACCCTGAATGAGCAGTTCTTC
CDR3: CASTLNEQFF

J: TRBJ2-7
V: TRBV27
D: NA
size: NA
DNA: TGTGCCAGCAGTTTAGACAGAGAGTCCTACGAGCAGTACTTC
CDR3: CASSLDRESYEQYF